A selection of T cell receptor beta chains follows, all from one sample in a study of T-cell reconstitution after alpha-beta-depleted transplantation in children. Via MiXCR, TCRdb re-called the PCR reads, giving one row per CDR3 protein. The repertoire consists of 750,000 to 950,000 distinct CDR3 sequences, with roughly 15% occurring once and the leading ten covering about 4.6%. Sequences were derived from PBMCs, mostly from graft donor cells, sampled 360 days after TCRalphabeta/CD19-depleted stem cell transplant. These receptors originate from a male patient younger than 18 who had a stem cell transplant for acute lymphoblastic leukemia, so the T cells may come from the graft donor. CDR3s include the opening cysteine and the closing phenylalanine or tryptophan. A D gene is named only where the DNA matches it firmly. Size values are once, few and many counts, or a class for expanded clones, and some rows have none.

d_gene | abundance | j_gene | v_gene | CDR3aa | CDR3nt
TRBD1 | few | TRBJ1-1 | TRBV7-9 | CASSFSAGGRMGAFF | TGTGCCAGCAGCTTTTCGGCAGGGGGCCGTATGGGAGCTTTCTTT
. | . | TRBJ2-5 | TRBV7-6 | CASSGGDRGSRETQYF | TGTGCCAGCAGTGGAGGGGACCGCGGTTCTCGGGAGACCCAGTACTTC
TRBD2 | few | TRBJ2-1 | TRBV15 | CATSRGGGSGIEQFF | TGTGCCACCAGCAGAGGAGGCGGGAGTGGGATTGAGCAGTTCTTC
TRBD2 | few | TRBJ2-5 | TRBV3-1 | CASSQGASGRKETQYF | TGTGCCAGCAGCCAAGGGGCTAGCGGGAGAAAAGAGACCCAGTACTTC
. | few | TRBJ2-5 | TRBV11-2 | CASSRERETQYF | TGTGCCAGCAGCCGAGAGCGGGAGACCCAGTACTTC
. | few | TRBJ2-5 | TRBV5-1 | CASSLAGVAGLRQETQYF | TGCGCCAGCAGCTTGGCAGGGGTGGCGGGTTTACGTCAAGAGACCCAGTACTTC
. | . | TRBJ2-3 | TRBV29-1 | CTVIGWYF | TGCACCGTCATAGGGTGGTATTTT
TRBD2 | few | TRBJ2-1 | TRBV4-1 | CASSQPTSGRKVREQFF | TGCGCCAGCAGCCAGCCTACTAGCGGGAGGAAGGTACGGGAGCAGTTCTTC
TRBD1 | few | TRBJ2-3 | TRBV24-1 | CATSDTTGGQGLYF | TGTGCCACCAGTGATACAACCGGTGGACAGGGGCTGTATTTT
. | . | TRBJ2-3 | TRBV7-3 | CASSPVPAPLADTQYF | TGTGCCAGCAGTCCCGTCCCGGCGCCATTAGCGGATACGCAGTATTTT
. | . | TRBJ2-1 | TRBV4-2 | CASSQDFKVVPGDEQFF | TGTGCCAGCAGCCAAGATTTTAAGGTAGTGCCCGGCGATGAGCAGTTCTTC
TRBD1 | . | TRBJ2-1 | TRBV5-4 | CASSFCTAGGKCEQFF | TGTGCCAGCAGCTTTTGTACGGCAGGGGGAAAATGTGAGCAGTTCTTC
. | . | TRBJ2-7 | TRBV11-1 | CASTGRPILPLGSYEQYF | TGTGCCAGCACCGGCCGCCCTATTTTGCCCCTAGGGAGCTACGAGCAGTACTTC
TRBD1 | . | TRBJ1-1 | TRBV2 | CASSGQEDREWDTEAFF | TGTGCCAGCAGTGGACAAGAGGACAGGGAGTGGGACACTGAAGCTTTCTTT
TRBD2 | many | TRBJ2-3 | TRBV29-1 | CSTGAGRGTDTQYF | TGCAGCACCGGAGCGGGACGGGGCACAGATACGCAGTATTTT
. | few | TRBJ2-7 | TRBV2 | CASTSEVQLYEQYF | TGTGCCAGCACGAGCGAGGTTCAGCTCTACGAGCAGTACTTC
. | few | TRBJ1-5 | TRBV11-2 | CASSLDPGNIGQPQHF | TGTGCCAGCAGCTTAGATCCCGGCAATATAGGGCAGCCCCAGCATTTT
. | many | TRBJ2-5 | TRBV6-5 | CASGWETQYF | TGTGCCAGCGGTTGGGAGACCCAGTACTTC
. | few | TRBJ2-1 | TRBV6-5 | CASSYLGGSYNEQFF | TGTGCCAGCAGTTACTTGGGCGGATCCTACAATGAGCAGTTCTTC
TRBD2 | . | TRBJ2-5 | TRBV6-1 | CASSPEGLLAISETQYF | TGTGCCAGCAGTCCAGAAGGGCTACTAGCGATTAGTGAGACCCAGTACTTC
. | few | TRBJ1-2 | TRBV24-1 | CATSDWTTQYGYTF | TGTGCCACCAGTGATTGGACCACCCAATATGGCTACACCTTC
TRBD2 | . | TRBJ2-1 | TRBV12-3/TRBV12-4 | CASSGAPGLVNNEQFF | TGTGCCAGCAGCGGTGCCCCGGGACTAGTGAACAATGAGCAGTTCTTC
. | . | TRBJ2-1 | TRBV2 | CASSEMGYGHSYNEQFF | TGTGCCAGCAGTGAAATGGGATACGGGCACTCCTACAATGAGCAGTTCTTC
. | . | TRBJ1-2 | TRBV4-1 | CASSQDRGGGREGYTF | TGCGCCAGCAGCCAAGACCGTGGGGGGGGCAGAGAGGGCTACACCTTC
TRBD2 | . | TRBJ2-1 | TRBV4-1 | CASSQDGLAGFNEQFF | TGCGCCAGCAGCCAAGATGGGCTAGCGGGATTCAATGAGCAGTTCTTC
. | . | TRBJ1-1 | TRBV11-3 | CASSFPGGPAFF | TGTGCCAGCAGCTTCCCTGGCGGGCCAGCTTTCTTT
TRBD2 | few | TRBJ2-7 | TRBV2 | CASTRGPVASGRSYEQYF | TGTGCCAGCACTCGGGGGCCGGTGGCTAGCGGGAGATCCTACGAGCAGTACTTC
TRBD2 | few | TRBJ2-1 | TRBV4-1 | CASSQIGLAGSYNEQFF | TGCGCCAGCAGCCAAATCGGACTAGCCGGCTCCTACAATGAGCAGTTCTTC
. | . | TRBJ2-1 | TRBV7-3 | CASSNWGETSNEQFF | TGTGCCAGCAGTAATTGGGGGGAGACGAGCAATGAGCAGTTCTTC
. | . | TRBJ2-1 | TRBV7-6 | CASSWPGAYNEQFF | TGTGCCAGCAGCTGGCCGGGGGCCTACAATGAGCAGTTCTTC
. | many | TRBJ2-5 | TRBV2 | CASRMTLQETQYF | TGTGCCAGCAGGATGACACTGCAAGAGACCCAGTACTTC
TRBD1 | . | TRBJ2-3 | TRBV12-5 | CASGPRTGITDTQYF | TGTGCTAGTGGCCCCCGGACAGGGATTACAGATACGCAGTATTTT
TRBD1 | few | TRBJ1-6 | TRBV6-1 | CASSTLTGPNSPLHF | TGTGCCAGCAGTACGCTGACAGGGCCCAATTCACCCCTCCACTTT
. | . | TRBJ2-2 | TRBV12-5 | CASGPSPHGELFF | TGTGCTAGTGGTCCCTCCCCCCACGGGGAGCTGTTTTTT
TRBD1 | . | TRBJ1-1 | TRBV7-6 | CASSLGSGGMNTEAFF | TGTGCCAGCAGCTTAGGATCAGGGGGAATGAACACTGAAGCTTTCTTT
TRBD2 | many | TRBJ2-3 | TRBV27 | CASSGGGTDTQYF | TGTGCCAGCAGTGGCGGGGGAACAGATACGCAGTATTTT
TRBD1 | many | TRBJ2-5 | TRBV5-1 | CASSLQGAGQETQYF | TGCGCCAGCAGCTTACAGGGGGCCGGGCAAGAGACCCAGTACTTC
. | . | TRBJ2-4 | TRBV7-9 | CASSFPSPIQYF | TGTGCCAGCAGCTTTCCGTCCCCCATTCAGTACTTC
TRBD2 | . | TRBJ2-4 | TRBV20-1 | CSARWEAPGLAGEGNIQYF | TGCAGTGCTAGGTGGGAAGCCCCGGGACTAGCGGGAGAGGGTAACATTCAGTACTTC
. | few | TRBJ1-1 | TRBV7-2 | CASSLRILMNTEAFF | TGTGCCAGCAGCTTGCGGATTTTAATGAACACTGAAGCTTTCTTT
TRBD2 | many | TRBJ2-2 | TRBV27 | CASSPGTTFPGELFF | TGTGCCAGCAGTCCGGGGACTACCTTTCCCGGGGAGCTGTTTTTT
TRBD2 | . | TRBJ2-7 | TRBV20-1 | CCAISSGRTGSSYEQYF | TGCTGTGCTATTAGTAGCGGGAGAACCGGGAGCTCCTACGAGCAGTACTTC
TRBD2 | . | TRBJ2-7 | TRBV5-1 | CASSLTPSGSYEQYF | TGCGCCAGCAGCTTGACGCCTAGCGGGTCCTACGAGCAGTACTTC